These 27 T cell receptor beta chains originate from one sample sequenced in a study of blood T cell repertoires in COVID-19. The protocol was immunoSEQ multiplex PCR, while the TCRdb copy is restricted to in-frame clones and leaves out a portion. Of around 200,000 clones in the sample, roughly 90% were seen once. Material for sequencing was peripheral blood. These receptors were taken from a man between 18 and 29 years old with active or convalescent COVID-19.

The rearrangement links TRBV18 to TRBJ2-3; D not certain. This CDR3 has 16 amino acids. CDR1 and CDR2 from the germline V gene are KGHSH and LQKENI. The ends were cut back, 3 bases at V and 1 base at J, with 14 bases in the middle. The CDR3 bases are TGTGCCAGCTCACCCCAACCTTCATCGGGCACAGATACGCAGTATTTT. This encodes CASSPQPSSGTDTQYF.

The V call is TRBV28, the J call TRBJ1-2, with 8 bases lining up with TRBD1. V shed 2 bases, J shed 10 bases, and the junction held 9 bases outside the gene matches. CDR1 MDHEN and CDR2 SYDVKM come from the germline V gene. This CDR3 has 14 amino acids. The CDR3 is CASSLAGTGKVYTF. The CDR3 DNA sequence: TGTGCCAGCAGTTTAGCCGGGACAGGAAAAGTCTACACCTTC.

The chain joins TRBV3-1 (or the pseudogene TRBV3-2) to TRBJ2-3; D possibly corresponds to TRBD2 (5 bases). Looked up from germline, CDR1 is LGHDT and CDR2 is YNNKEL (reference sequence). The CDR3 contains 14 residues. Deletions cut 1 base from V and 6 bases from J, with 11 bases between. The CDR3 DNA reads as TGTGCCAGCAGCCAAGCGACTCGAGGGGATACGCAGTATTTT. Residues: CASSQATRGDTQYF.

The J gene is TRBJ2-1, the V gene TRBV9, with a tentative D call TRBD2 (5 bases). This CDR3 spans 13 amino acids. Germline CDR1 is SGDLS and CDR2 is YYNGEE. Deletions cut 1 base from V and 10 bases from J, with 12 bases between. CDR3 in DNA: TGTGCCAGCAGCGTATCCCTAGCAGAAGAGCAGTTCTTC. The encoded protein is CASSVSLAEEQFF.

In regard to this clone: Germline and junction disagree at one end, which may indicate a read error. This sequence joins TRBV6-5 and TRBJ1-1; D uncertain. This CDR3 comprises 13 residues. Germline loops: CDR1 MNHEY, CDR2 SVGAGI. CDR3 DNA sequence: TGTGCAAGCAACAGAAAAAGAAACACTGAAGCTTTCTTT. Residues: CASNRKRNTEAFF.

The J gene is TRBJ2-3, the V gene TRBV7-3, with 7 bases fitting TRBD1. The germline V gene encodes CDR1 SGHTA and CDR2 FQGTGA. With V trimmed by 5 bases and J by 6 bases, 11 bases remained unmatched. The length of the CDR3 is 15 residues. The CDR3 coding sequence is TGTGCCAGCAGCAAAAGGTCACAGGGGTCCGATACGCAGTATTTT. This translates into CASSKRSQGSDTQYF.

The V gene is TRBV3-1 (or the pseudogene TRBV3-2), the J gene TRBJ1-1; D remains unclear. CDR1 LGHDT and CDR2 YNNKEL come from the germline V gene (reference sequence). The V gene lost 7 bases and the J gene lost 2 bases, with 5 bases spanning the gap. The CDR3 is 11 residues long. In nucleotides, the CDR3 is TGTGCCAGCATGCGAAACACTGAAGCTTTCTTT. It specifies CASMRNTEAFF.

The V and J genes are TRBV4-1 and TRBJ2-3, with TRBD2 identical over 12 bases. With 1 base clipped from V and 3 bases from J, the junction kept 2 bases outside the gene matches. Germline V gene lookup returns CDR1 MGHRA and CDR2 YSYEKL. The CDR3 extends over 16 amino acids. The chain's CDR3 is CASSQVGTSGTDTQYF. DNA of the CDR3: TGCGCCAGCAGCCAAGTTGGGACTAGCGGGACAGATACGCAGTATTTT.

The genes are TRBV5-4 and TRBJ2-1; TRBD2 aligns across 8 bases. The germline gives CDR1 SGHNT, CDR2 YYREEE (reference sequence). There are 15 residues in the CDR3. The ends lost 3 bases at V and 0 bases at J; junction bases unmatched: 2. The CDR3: CASSSGTSSYNEQFF. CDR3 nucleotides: TGTGCCAGCAGCTCTGGGACTAGCTCCTACAATGAGCAGTTCTTC.

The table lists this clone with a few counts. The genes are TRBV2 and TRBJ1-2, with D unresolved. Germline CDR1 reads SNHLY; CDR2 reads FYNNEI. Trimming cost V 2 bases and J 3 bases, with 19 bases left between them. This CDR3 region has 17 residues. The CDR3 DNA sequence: TGTGCCAGCAGTGAATACAAGCTCTGGGCTCGATACTATGGCTACACCTTC. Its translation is CASSEYKLWARYYGYTF. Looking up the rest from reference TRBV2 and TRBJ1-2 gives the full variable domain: EPEVTQTPSHQVTQMGQEVILRCVPISNHLYFYWYRQILGQKVEFLVSFYNNEISEKSEIFDDQFSVERPDGSNFTLKIRSTKLEDSAMYFCASSEYKLWARYYGYTFGSGTRLTVV.

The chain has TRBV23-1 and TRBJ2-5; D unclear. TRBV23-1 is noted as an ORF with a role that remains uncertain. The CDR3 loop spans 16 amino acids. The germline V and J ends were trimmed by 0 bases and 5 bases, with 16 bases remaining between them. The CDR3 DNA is TGCGCCAGCAGTCAATCGTCAGGTTTTATAACGGAGACCCAGTACTTC. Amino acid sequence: CASSQSSGFITETQYF.

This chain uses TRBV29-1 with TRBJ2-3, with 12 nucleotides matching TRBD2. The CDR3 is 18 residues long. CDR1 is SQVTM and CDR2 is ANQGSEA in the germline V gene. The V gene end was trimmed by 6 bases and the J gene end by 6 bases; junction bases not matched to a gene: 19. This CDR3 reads CSVGGLAGSIFGEDTQYF. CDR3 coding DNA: TGCAGCGTCGGTGGACTAGCGGGGTCTATATTTGGAGAGGATACGCAGTATTTT.

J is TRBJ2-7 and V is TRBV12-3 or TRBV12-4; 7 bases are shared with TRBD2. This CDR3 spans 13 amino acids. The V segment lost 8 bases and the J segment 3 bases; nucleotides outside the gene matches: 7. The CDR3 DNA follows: TGTGCCAGCCGGCGGGGGATAGGCTACGAGCAGTACTTC. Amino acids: CASRRGIGYEQYF.

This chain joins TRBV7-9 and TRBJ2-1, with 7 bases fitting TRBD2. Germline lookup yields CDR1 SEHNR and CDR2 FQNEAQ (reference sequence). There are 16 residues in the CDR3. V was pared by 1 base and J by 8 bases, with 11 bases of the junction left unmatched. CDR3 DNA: TGTGCCAGCAGCTTAGGACGGGAGGCCCTGCGAGATGAGCAGTTCTTC. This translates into CASSLGREALRDEQFF. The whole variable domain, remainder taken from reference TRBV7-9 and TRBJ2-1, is DTGVSQNPRHKITKRGQNVTFRCDPISEHNRLYWYRQTLGQGPEFLTYFQNEAQLEKSRLLSDRFSAERPKGSFSTLEIQRTEQGDSAMYLCASSLGREALRDEQFFGPGTRLTVL.

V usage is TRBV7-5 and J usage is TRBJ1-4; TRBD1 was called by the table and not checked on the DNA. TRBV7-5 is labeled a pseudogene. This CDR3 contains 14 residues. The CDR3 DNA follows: TGTGCCAGAAGCTCAGAATGCAGGGTTGAAAAACTGTTTTTT. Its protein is CARSSECRVEKLFF.

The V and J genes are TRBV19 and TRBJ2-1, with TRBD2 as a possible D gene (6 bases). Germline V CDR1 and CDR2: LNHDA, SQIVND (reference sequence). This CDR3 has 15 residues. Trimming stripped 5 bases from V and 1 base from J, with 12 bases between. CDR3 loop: CASSPSLASYNEQFF. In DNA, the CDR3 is TGTGCCAGTAGTCCTTCTCTAGCGTCCTACAATGAGCAGTTCTTC. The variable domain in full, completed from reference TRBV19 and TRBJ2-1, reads DGGITQSPKYLFRKEGQNVTLSCEQNLNHDAMYWYRQDPGQGLRLIYYSQIVNDFQKGDIAEGYSVSREKKESFPLTVTSAQKNPTAFYLCASSPSLASYNEQFFGPGTRLTVL.

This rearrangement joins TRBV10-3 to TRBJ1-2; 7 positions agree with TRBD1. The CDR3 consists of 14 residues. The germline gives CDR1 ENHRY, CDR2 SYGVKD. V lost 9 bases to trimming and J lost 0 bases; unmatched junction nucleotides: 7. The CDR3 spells CAIWTGRANYGYTF. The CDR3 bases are TGTGCCATATGGACAGGAAGAGCTAACTATGGCTACACCTTC.

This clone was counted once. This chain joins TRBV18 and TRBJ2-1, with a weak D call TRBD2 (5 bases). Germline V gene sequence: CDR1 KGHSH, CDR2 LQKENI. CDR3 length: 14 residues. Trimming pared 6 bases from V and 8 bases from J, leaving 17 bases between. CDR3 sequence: CASSPQGSVDEQFF. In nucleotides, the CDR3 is TGTGCCAGCTCCCCTCAAGGTAGCGTGGATGAGCAGTTCTTC.

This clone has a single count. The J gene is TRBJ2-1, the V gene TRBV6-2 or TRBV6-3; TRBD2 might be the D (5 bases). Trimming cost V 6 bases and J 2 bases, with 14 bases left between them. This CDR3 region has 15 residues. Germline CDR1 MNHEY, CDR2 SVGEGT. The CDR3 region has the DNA TGTGCCAGCAGCTCCCTAGCAACCCCCTACAATGAGCAGTTCTTC. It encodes CASSSLATPYNEQFF.

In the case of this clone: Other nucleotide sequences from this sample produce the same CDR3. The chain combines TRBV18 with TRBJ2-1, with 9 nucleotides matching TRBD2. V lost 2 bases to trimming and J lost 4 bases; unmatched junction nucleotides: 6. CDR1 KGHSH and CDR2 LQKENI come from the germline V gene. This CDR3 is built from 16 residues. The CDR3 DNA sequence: TGTGCCAGCTCACCAGTGCGGGGGGGATCTTACAATGAGCAGTTCTTC. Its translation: CASSPVRGGSYNEQFF. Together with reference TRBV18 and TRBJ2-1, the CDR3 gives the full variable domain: NAGVMQNPRHLVRRRGQEARLRCSPMKGHSHVYWYRQLPEEGLKFMVYLQKENIIDESGMPKERFSAEFPKEGPSILRIQQVVRGDSAAYFCASSPVRGGSYNEQFFGPGTRLTVL.

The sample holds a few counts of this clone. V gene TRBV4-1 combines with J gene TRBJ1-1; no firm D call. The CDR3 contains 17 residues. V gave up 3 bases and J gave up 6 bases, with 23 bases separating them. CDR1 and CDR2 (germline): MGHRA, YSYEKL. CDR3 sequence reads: CASSHIRVLSRKPEAFF. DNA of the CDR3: TGCGCCAGCAGCCATATACGCGTACTTTCCCGAAAACCTGAAGCTTTCTTT.

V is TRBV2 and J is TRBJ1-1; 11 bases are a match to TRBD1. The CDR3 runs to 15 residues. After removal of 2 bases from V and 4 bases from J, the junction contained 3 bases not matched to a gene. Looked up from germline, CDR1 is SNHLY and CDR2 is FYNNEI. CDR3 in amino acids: CASSETGTGGTEAFF. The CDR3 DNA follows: TGTGCCAGCAGTGAAACCGGGACAGGGGGCACTGAAGCTTTCTTT.

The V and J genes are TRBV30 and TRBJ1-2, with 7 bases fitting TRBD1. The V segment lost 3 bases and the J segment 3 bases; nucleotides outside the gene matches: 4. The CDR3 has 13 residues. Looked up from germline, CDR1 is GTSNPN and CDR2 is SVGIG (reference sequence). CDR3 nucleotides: TGTGCCTGGAGATCAGGGACAGACTATGGCTACACCTTC. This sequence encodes CAWRSGTDYGYTF.

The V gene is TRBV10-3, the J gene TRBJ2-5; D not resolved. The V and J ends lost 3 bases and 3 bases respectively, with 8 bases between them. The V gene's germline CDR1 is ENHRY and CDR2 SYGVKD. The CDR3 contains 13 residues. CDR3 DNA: TGTGCCATCAGTGACGAGGTAGAAGAGACCCAGTACTTC. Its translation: CAISDEVEETQYF.

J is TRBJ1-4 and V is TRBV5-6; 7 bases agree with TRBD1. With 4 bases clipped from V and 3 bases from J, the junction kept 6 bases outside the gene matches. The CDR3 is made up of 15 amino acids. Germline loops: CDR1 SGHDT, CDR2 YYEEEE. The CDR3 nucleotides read TGTGCCAGCAGCAGTAAGGGGGCCCCTAATGAAAAACTGTTTTTT. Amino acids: CASSSKGAPNEKLFF.

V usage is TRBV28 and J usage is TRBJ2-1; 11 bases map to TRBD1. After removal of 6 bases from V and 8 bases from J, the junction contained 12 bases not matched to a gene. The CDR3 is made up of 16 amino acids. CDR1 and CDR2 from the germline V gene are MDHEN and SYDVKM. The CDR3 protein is CASRNPPGQGGYEQFF. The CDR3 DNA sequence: TGTGCCAGCAGGAACCCTCCGGGACAGGGGGGCTATGAGCAGTTCTTC. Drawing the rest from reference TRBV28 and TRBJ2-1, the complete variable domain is DVKVTQSSRYLVKRTGEKVFLECVQDMDHENMFWYRQDPGLGLRLIYFSYDVKMKEKGDIPEGYSVSREKKERFSLILESASTNQTSMYLCASRNPPGQGGYEQFFGPGTRLTVL.

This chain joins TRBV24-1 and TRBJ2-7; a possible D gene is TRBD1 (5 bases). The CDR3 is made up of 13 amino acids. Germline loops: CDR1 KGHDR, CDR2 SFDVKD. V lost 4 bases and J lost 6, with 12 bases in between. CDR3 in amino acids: CATSEGVGREQYF. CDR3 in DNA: TGTGCCACCAGTGAAGGGGTAGGTCGCGAGCAGTACTTC.